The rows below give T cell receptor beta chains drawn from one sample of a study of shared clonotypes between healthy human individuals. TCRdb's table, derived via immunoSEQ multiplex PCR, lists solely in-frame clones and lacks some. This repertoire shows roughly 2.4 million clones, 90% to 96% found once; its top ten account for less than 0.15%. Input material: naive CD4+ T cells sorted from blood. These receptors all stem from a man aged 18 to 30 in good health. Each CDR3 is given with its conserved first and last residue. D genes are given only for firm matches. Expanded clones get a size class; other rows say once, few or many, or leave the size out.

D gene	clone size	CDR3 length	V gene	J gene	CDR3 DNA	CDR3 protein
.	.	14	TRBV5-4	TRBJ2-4	TGTGCCAGCAGCTTGGCCAGGGGGGCCAACATTCAGTACTTC	CASSLARGANIQYF
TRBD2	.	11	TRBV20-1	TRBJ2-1	TGCAGTGCTAGGCGGGAGGCTGAGCAGTTCTTC	CSARREAEQFF
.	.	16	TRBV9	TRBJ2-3	TGTGCCAGCAGCCCTAGCTTTTCGTCGAGCACAGATACGCAGTATTTT	CASSPSFSSSTDTQYF
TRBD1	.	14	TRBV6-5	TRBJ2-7	TGTGCCAGCAGAACCCGGGACAGGGGTTACGAGCAGTACTTC	CASRTRDRGYEQYF
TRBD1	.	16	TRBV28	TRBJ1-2	TGTGCCAGCAGCCATCAAACAGGGGGATTCGACTATGGCTACACCTTC	CASSHQTGGFDYGYTF
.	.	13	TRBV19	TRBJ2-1	TGTGCCAGTAGTATAACCGGGAGCAATGAGCAGTTCTTC	CASSITGSNEQFF
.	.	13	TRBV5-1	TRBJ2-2	TGCGCCAGCGCTGACTACCTTGAAGGGGAGCTGTTTTTT	CASADYLEGELFF
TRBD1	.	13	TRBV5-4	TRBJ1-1	TGTGCCAGCAGGGGGGGGACAGAGTATGAAGCTTTCTTT	CASRGGTEYEAFF
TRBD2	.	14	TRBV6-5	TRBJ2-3	TGTGCCAGCAGAAGGGACTATAGCACAGATACGCAGTATTTT	CASRRDYSTDTQYF
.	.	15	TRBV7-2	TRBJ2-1	TGTGCCAGTAGCTCTTCCCGGAGCTCCTACAATGAGCAGTTCTTC	CASSSSRSSYNEQFF
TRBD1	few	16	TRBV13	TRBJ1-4	TGTGTCAGCAGCTCATCACCAGGGGGCCCTAATGAAAAACTGTTTTTT	CVSSSSPGGPNEKLFF
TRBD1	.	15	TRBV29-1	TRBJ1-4	TGCAGCGTTGAAGGGGACAGTCAATGGGGTGTAAAACTGTTTTTT	CSVEGDSQWGVKLFF
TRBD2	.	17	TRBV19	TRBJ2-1	TGTGCCAGTAGTCCCCGACCGCTAGCGGGGATTTCGAATGAGCAGTTCTTC	CASSPRPLAGISNEQFF
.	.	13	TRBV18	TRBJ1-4	TGTGCCAGCTCACCACAAGGGGATGAAAAACTGTTTTTT	CASSPQGDEKLFF
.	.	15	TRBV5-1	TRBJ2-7	TGCGCCAGCAGCCCCCCCTCCCAGGGGAGGTACGAGCAGTACTTC	CASSPPSQGRYEQYF
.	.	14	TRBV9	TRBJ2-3	TGTGCCAGCAGCGAAGCGTCTCTGGGAGATACGCAGTATTTT	CASSEASLGDTQYF
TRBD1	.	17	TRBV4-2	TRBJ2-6	TGTGCCAGCAGCCAAGAGGGACAGGGGAACGGGGCCAACGTCCTGACTTTC	CASSQEGQGNGANVLTF
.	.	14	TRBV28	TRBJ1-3	TGTGCCAGCAACAAAAGGGGCTCTGGAAACACCATATATTTT	CASNKRGSGNTIYF
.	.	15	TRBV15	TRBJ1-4	TGTGCCACCAGCAGAGGACCAATTTTGAATGAAAAACTGTTTTTT	CATSRGPILNEKLFF
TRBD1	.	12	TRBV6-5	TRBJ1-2	TGTGCCACCGGGACAGGGGTTTTTGGCTACACCTTC	CATGTGVFGYTF
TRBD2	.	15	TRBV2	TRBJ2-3	TGTGCCAGCAGGGGAGGGACGGCTAGCACAGATACGCAGTATTTT	CASRGGTASTDTQYF
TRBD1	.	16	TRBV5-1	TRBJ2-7	TGCGCCAGCAGCTTACCCTCCGGGACAGGGTCCAACGAGCAGTACTTC	CASSLPSGTGSNEQYF
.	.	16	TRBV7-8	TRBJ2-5	TGTGCCAGCAGCCCCCGAAGGGACTCCCCAGGAAAGACCCAGTACTTC	CASSPRRDSPGKTQYF
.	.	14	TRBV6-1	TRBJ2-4	TGTGCCAGCAGGACGACAGGAGCCAAAAACATTCAGTACTTC	CASRTTGAKNIQYF
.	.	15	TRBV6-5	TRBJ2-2	TGTGCCAGCAGTACCATAGCGGTAGGAGCCGGGGAGCTGTTTTTT	CASSTIAVGAGELFF
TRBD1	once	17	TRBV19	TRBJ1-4	TGTGCCAGTAGTATCCTGACAGGGGGCGCCCTGAATGAAAAACTGTTTTTT	CASSILTGGALNEKLFF
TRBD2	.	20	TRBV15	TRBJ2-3	TGTGCCACCAGCAGGGACCGTGGGGCGGGAGATGGGACTAGCACAGATACGCAGTATTTT	CATSRDRGAGDGTSTDTQYF
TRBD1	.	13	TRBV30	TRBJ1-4	TGTGCCTGGGGGAACAGGGGGAATGAAAAACTGTTTTTT	CAWGNRGNEKLFF
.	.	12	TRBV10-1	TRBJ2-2	TGCGCCAGCAGTGAGGTAGCCGGGGAGCTGTTTTTT	CASSEVAGELFF
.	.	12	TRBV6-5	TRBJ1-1	TGTGCCAGCAGCCCCGGGGACACTGAAGCTTTCTTT	CASSPGDTEAFF
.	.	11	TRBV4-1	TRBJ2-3	TGCGCCAGCAGCCAAGTAGATACGCAGTATTTT	CASSQVDTQYF
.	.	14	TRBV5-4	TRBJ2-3	TGTGCCAGCAGCTCCCCATCGAACACAGATACGCAGTATTTT	CASSSPSNTDTQYF
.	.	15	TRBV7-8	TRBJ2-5	TGTGCCAGCAGCTTATATTCCAGCCTCCAAGAGACCCAGTACTTC	CASSLYSSLQETQYF
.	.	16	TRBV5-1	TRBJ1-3	TGCGCCAGCAGCTTGGGTTCAGGGGCAGGTGGAAACACCATATATTTT	CASSLGSGAGGNTIYF
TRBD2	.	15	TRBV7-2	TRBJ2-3	TGTGCCAGCAGCCGTGCCGGGACTAGCGATGATACGCAGTATTTT	CASSRAGTSDDTQYF
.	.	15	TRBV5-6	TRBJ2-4	TGTGCCAGCAGCTTGCGACAGGGACTCCAAAACATTCAGTACTTC	CASSLRQGLQNIQYF
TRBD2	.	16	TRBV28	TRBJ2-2	TGTGCCAGCAGTTTAAATAGCGGGGGGAACACCGGGGAGCTGTTTTTT	CASSLNSGGNTGELFF
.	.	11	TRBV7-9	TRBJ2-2	TGTGCCAGCAGCAGGACCGGGGAGCTGTTTTTT	CASSRTGELFF
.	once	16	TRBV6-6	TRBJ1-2	TGTGCCAGCAGTTATCTAACCGGGCAGAAAGGGGATGGCTACACCTTC	CASSYLTGQKGDGYTF
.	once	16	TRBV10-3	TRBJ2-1	TGTGCCATCAGTGAGTCAGGGGCACAGGGTCCCAATGAGCAGTTCTTC	CAISESGAQGPNEQFF
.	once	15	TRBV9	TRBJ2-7	TGTGCCAGCAGCGTGATGGGCGGGGCTACCTACGAGCAGTACTTC	CASSVMGGATYEQYF
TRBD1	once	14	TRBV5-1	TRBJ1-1	TGCGCCAGCAGCGTCAGGGGGCCGAACACTGAAGCTTTCTTT	CASSVRGPNTEAFF
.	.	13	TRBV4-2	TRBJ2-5	TGTGCCAGCAGTTTCGACCATGGGGAGACCCAGTACTTC	CASSFDHGETQYF
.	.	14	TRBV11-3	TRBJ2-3	TGTGCCAGCACCCTAGGTAGCCCCACAGATACGCAGTATTTT	CASTLGSPTDTQYF
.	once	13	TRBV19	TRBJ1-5	TGTGCCAGTAGTAAGTCGAATAAGCAGCCCCAGCATTTT	CASSKSNKQPQHF
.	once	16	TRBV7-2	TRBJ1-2	TGTGCCAGCAGCTTAGCGGTAGGGGGAGTAAACTATGGCTACACCTTC	CASSLAVGGVNYGYTF
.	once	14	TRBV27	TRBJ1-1	TGTGCCAGCAGTTCCCAGGGGATGTACACTGAAGCTTTCTTT	CASSSQGMYTEAFF
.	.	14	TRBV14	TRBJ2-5	TGTGCCAGCAGCCAAGTCGGGGTGAGGGAGACCCAGTACTTC	CASSQVGVRETQYF
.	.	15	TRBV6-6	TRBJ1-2	TGTGCCAGCAGTTACTCAGGAGATCCTCCCTATGGCTACACCTTC	CASSYSGDPPYGYTF
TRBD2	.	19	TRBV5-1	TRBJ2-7	TGCGCCAGCAGCTTGCGGGCTAGCGGGGCGGACTTTCTTTCCTACGAGCAGTACTTC	CASSLRASGADFLSYEQYF
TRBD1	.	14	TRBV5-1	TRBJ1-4	TGCGCCAGCAGCTCGGGACAGGGGAACGGAAAACTGTTTTTT	CASSSGQGNGKLFF